These 19 T cell receptor beta chains originate from one sample sequenced in a study of blood T cells in healthy people across ages. A second PCR, run for about 7 to 11 cycles, used a sample-barcoded 5' primer plus a J-beta primer mix. MiXCR, applied by TCRdb to the 5' RACE reads, yields one record per CDR3 protein. The table lists 650,000 to 1,000,000 distinct CDR3 sequences, under 40% of them singletons. The sequenced material came from blood. Every receptor here comes from a man aged 18 to 29 in good health.

The sample holds a few counts of this clonotype. V and J are TRBV2 and TRBJ1-2, with a weak D call TRBD1 (6 bases). This CDR3 region has 13 residues. Trimming stripped 2 bases from V and 8 bases from J, with 12 bases between. Germline V gene sequence: CDR1 SNHLY, CDR2 FYNNEI. CDR3: CASSESGAKGYTF. Written as DNA, the CDR3 is TGTGCCAGCAGTGAATCAGGGGCCAAGGGCTACACCTTC.

The rearrangement links TRBV4-2 to TRBJ1-2; D gene ambiguous. Germline lookup yields CDR1 LGHNA and CDR2 YNFKEQ. The CDR3 runs 14 residues. Trimming shortened V by 0 bases and J by 2 bases, and 7 bases separated the two germline ends. Written as DNA, the CDR3 is TGTGCCAGCAGCCAAGAGGGTGGGAACTATGGCTACACCTTC. It specifies CASSQEGGNYGYTF.

This clonotype has a handful of counts. The J gene is TRBJ2-3, the V gene TRBV2; 9 bases are a match to TRBD1. This CDR3 is built from 17 residues. Germline trimming cut 5 bases from V and 3 bases from J; bases unmatched to any gene: 12. CDR1 SNHLY and CDR2 FYNNEI come from the germline V gene. The CDR3 DNA sequence: TGTGCCAGCAGTCCCCAGTTAGGACAGGGGTTGACAGATACGCAGTATTTT. This encodes CASSPQLGQGLTDTQYF.

In its sample, this clonotype was seen many times. The rearrangement joins TRBV4-3 to TRBJ2-6; a possible D gene is TRBD2 (5 bases). The length of the CDR3 is 16 residues. Looked up from germline, CDR1 is LGHNA and CDR2 is YSLEER. Trimming took off 4 bases at V and 0 bases at J, with 10 bases between the two ends. The CDR3 reads CASSLDWNSGANVLTF. The CDR3 DNA reads TGCGCCAGCAGCCTGGACTGGAACTCTGGGGCCAACGTCCTGACTTTC.

The gene calls are TRBV19 and TRBJ2-5, with 11 bases that match TRBD1. The J call is doubtful: the DNA matches TRBJ2-7 better. The CDR3 has 15 residues. Germline values: CDR1 LNHDA, CDR2 SQIVND (reference sequence). Here the CDR3 DNA reads TGTGCCAGTAGTTCCCTTCCGGGACAGGGGGACGAGCAGTACTTC. Its translation is CASSSLPGQGDEQYF.

The V call is TRBV7-2, the J call TRBJ2-1; TRBD1 matches at 7 bases. The trim removed 5 bases at V and 9 bases at J, leaving 10 bases unmatched. The germline V gene has CDR1 SGHTA and CDR2 FQGNSA. CDR3 length equals 14 residues. The CDR3 DNA is TGTGCCAGCAGCGTAGGGGGCAGGCCAATTGAGCAGTTCTTC. Encoded protein: CASSVGGRPIEQFF.

This clonotype was picked up a small number of times. The chain links TRBV2 to TRBJ2-3; possibly TRBD1 or TRBD2 for D (5 bases each). This CDR3 contains 15 residues. The V gene's germline CDR1 is SNHLY and CDR2 FYNNEI. Trimming removed 6 bases at V and 3 bases at J, with 16 bases between. The CDR3 bases are TGTGCCAGCAGGAGAGAGGGGATCGTTACAGATACGCAGTATTTT. Encoded protein: CASRREGIVTDTQYF.

The CDR3 DNA reads TGTGCCAGCAGTGAATGGGAAGTGGTAGGGGGTACGCAGTATTTT. Translating gives CASSEWEVVGGTQYF. The chain is built from TRBV25-1 and TRBJ2-3; perhaps TRBD1 as D (6 bases). The V and J ends lost 1 base and 8 bases respectively, with 16 bases between them. In germline, CDR1 is MGHDK, CDR2 SYGVNS. The CDR3 length is 15 residues. The entire variable domain, with the rest obtained from reference TRBV25-1 and TRBJ2-3, is as follows: EADIYQTPRYLVIGTGKKITLECSQTMGHDKMYWYQQDPGMELHLIHYSYGVNSTEKGDLSSESTVSRIRTEHFPLTLESARPSHTSQYLCASSEWEVVGGTQYFGPGTRLTVL.

This clonotype was counted between two and nine times. This chain uses TRBV29-1 with TRBJ2-6; D may be TRBD1 (5 bases). V was clipped by 1 base and J by 4 bases, with 11 bases between them. CDR1 is SQVTM and CDR2 is ANQGSEA in the germline V gene. CDR3 length: 15 amino acids. The CDR3 bases are TGCAGCGTTGAAGGCGACAGTAAGGGGGCCAACGTCCTGACTTTC. It encodes CSVEGDSKGANVLTF.

This chain uses TRBV12-3 or TRBV12-4 with TRBJ2-2; no firm D call. V was cut by 5 bases and J by 6 bases, with 7 bases left in between. The CDR3 length is 12 residues. The CDR3 nucleotides are TGTGCCAGCAGTCCCCCCCCCGGGGAGCTGTTTTTT. Encoded protein: CASSPPPGELFF.

Details on this clonotype: This may stem from a read error, because a much larger clone lies one nucleotide away. The chain has TRBV20-1 and TRBJ2-5, with D possibly called TRBD1 or TRBD2 (5 bases each). With 2 bases removed from V and 11 bases from J, the gap between germline ends came to 24 bases. Germline values: CDR1 DFQATT, CDR2 SNEGSKA (reference sequence). The CDR3 has 15 amino acids. The CDR3 loop reads CSARTPGPHSSEQYF. In nucleotides, the CDR3 is TGCAGTGCTAGAACTCCGGGACCCCACTCCTCTGAGCAGTACTTC.

Only a few counts were recorded for this clonotype. The chain couples TRBV6-6 to TRBJ1-5; TRBD1 aligns across 7 bases. CDR3 length: 14 residues. Germline CDR1 and CDR2: MNHNY and SVGAGI (reference sequence). V trimming: 6 bases; J trimming: 11 bases; junction bases outside the gene matches: 13. This chain's CDR3 is CASRPPGQLSSQHF. The DNA of the CDR3 is TGTGCCAGCAGGCCACCGGGACAGTTGTCCTCCCAGCATTTT.

A few counts support this clonotype. The chain links TRBV5-1 to TRBJ2-3; 7 bases map to TRBD1. Germline lookup yields CDR1 SGHRS and CDR2 YFSETQ. The V segment lost 4 bases and the J segment 1 base; nucleotides outside the gene matches: 9. The CDR3 covers 16 residues. DNA for the CDR3: TGCGCCAGCAGCGAAAAACAGGGGTCTGGCACAGATACGCAGTATTTT. This sequence encodes CASSEKQGSGTDTQYF.

This clonotype was counted a few times. The rearrangement joins TRBV18 to TRBJ2-2, with 8 bases identical to TRBD1. Germline CDR1 KGHSH, CDR2 LQKENI. The CDR3 contains 18 residues. V was clipped by 2 bases and J by 1 base; unmatched bases: 9. This CDR3 is CASSPDGQGNGNTGELFF. The CDR3 DNA is TGTGCCAGCTCACCAGACGGACAGGGTAACGGGAACACCGGGGAGCTGTTTTTT. The entire variable domain, with the rest obtained from reference TRBV18 and TRBJ2-2, is as follows: NAGVMQNPRHLVRRRGQEARLRCSPMKGHSHVYWYRQLPEEGLKFMVYLQKENIIDESGMPKERFSAEFPKEGPSILRIQQVVRGDSAAYFCASSPDGQGNGNTGELFFGEGSRLTVL.

J is TRBJ1-1 and V is TRBV19, with TRBD1 identical over 8 bases. This CDR3 has 13 amino acids. Trimming at V came to 4 bases and at J to 7 bases, leaving 5 bases not matched to a gene. CDR1 LNHDA and CDR2 SQIVND come from the germline V gene (reference sequence). Here the CDR3 reads CASSKQGVGEAFF. DNA for the CDR3: TGTGCCAGTAGTAAACAGGGGGTGGGTGAAGCTTTCTTT.

At least ten counts were recorded for this clonotype. The chain couples TRBV4-3 to TRBJ1-2, with D unresolved. The CDR3 loop spans 12 amino acids. Trimming stripped 0 bases from V and 8 bases from J, with 7 bases between. Germline lookup yields CDR1 LGHNA and CDR2 YSLEER. The CDR3 DNA reads as TGCGCCAGCAGCCAAGAGGGCGCCGGCTACACCTTC. Its translation is CASSQEGAGYTF.

In this sample, this clonotype turned up a few times. The genes are TRBV5-6 and TRBJ2-3; 10 bases line up with TRBD2. Germline trimming cut 4 bases from V and 2 bases from J; bases unmatched to any gene: 4. Germline CDR1 is SGHDT and CDR2 is YYEEEE. This CDR3 comprises 15 residues. Here the CDR3 reads CASSAGLAATDTQYF. The CDR3 DNA follows: TGTGCCAGCAGCGCCGGACTAGCGGCCACAGATACGCAGTATTTT. Filled out from reference TRBV5-6 and TRBJ2-3, the complete variable domain reads DAGVTQSPTHLIKTRGQQVTLRCSPKSGHDTVSWYQQALGQGPQFIFQYYEEEERQRGNFPDRFSGHQFPNYSSELNVNALLLGDSALYLCASSAGLAATDTQYFGPGTRLTVL.

This clonotype was detected many times. The V call is TRBV12-3 or TRBV12-4, the J call TRBJ2-1, with D maybe TRBD1 (5 bases). Trimming shortened V by 2 bases and J by 9 bases, and 14 bases separated the two germline ends. The CDR3 consists of 14 residues. The CDR3: CASSLTTALGEQFF. CDR3 coding DNA: TGTGCCAGCAGTTTAACGACAGCTTTGGGTGAGCAGTTCTTC.

This clonotype was picked up a small number of times. The chain is built from TRBV2 and TRBJ2-5; 7 bases align to TRBD2. The trim removed 3 bases at V and 5 bases at J, leaving 6 bases unmatched. Germline loops: CDR1 SNHLY, CDR2 FYNNEI. CDR3 length: 14 residues. The CDR3 DNA sequence: TGTGCCAGCAGTGAGGTACTAGCGCTGGAGACCCAGTACTTC. Amino acids: CASSEVLALETQYF.